Listed below are T cell receptor beta chains from one sample, sequenced in a study of blood T cell repertoires in COVID-19. Profiled with immunoSEQ multiplex PCR; TCRdb holds only in-frame clones, not every one. Of roughly 250,000 clones in the sample, about 89% were seen once. Sample: PBMCs or T cells enriched from blood (not recorded which). The receptors shown here come from a man aged 40-49 years who had recovered from COVID-19. CDR3s include the opening cysteine and the closing phenylalanine or tryptophan. The D gene is left open where the match is weak. Only some rows state a clone size, as once, few, many or a class for expanded clones.

CDR3nt: TGCGCCAGCAGGGCCGAGACAGGGGACACTGAAGCTTTCTTT
CDR3aa: CASRAETGDTEAFF
j_gene: TRBJ1-1
abundance: -
v_gene: TRBV5-1
d_gene: TRBD1

CDR3nt: TGTGCCAGCAGCCCAGGGGCGTCCTATAATTCACCCCTCCACTTT
CDR3aa: CASSPGASYNSPLHF
j_gene: TRBJ1-6
abundance: once
v_gene: TRBV7-9
d_gene: -

CDR3nt: TGTGCCACCAGTGATTTTTCCAGGGAGGATGTCACCGGGGAGCTGTTTTTT
CDR3aa: CATSDFSREDVTGELFF
j_gene: TRBJ2-2
abundance: -
v_gene: TRBV24-1
d_gene: -

CDR3nt: TGTGCCAGCAGCGCGGGACAGCCTGAAGCTTTCTTT
CDR3aa: CASSAGQPEAFF
j_gene: TRBJ1-1
abundance: -
v_gene: TRBV5-6
d_gene: TRBD1

CDR3nt: TGTGCCAGCAGCCGATCAGGGACAGGGGATGAAGCTTTCTTT
CDR3aa: CASSRSGTGDEAFF
j_gene: TRBJ1-1
abundance: -
v_gene: TRBV3-1/TRBV3-2
d_gene: TRBD1

CDR3nt: TGTGCCAGCAGCCCCGCGGCTAGCGCCCAAGAGACCCAGTACTTC
CDR3aa: CASSPAASAQETQYF
j_gene: TRBJ2-5
abundance: -
v_gene: TRBV11-3
d_gene: -

CDR3nt: TGTGCCAGCAGCCTACAAGTGGGGGCGGGAGGGCGCGGCACCGGGGAGCTGTTTTTT
CDR3aa: CASSLQVGAGGRGTGELFF
j_gene: TRBJ2-2
abundance: -
v_gene: TRBV4-2
d_gene: TRBD2

CDR3nt: TGTGCCAGCTCACCACAGAGGGGGCAGGGACAGCCCCAGCATTTT
CDR3aa: CASSPQRGQGQPQHF
j_gene: TRBJ1-5
abundance: -
v_gene: TRBV18
d_gene: TRBD1

CDR3nt: TGCGCCAGCAGCCAGGTAGCCCCGTCGACTCAAGATACGCAGTATTTT
CDR3aa: CASSQVAPSTQDTQYF
j_gene: TRBJ2-3
abundance: -
v_gene: TRBV4-1
d_gene: -

CDR3nt: TGTGCCAGCTCACCATCGGCGGGGGGGAGCACAGATACGCAGTATTTT
CDR3aa: CASSPSAGGSTDTQYF
j_gene: TRBJ2-3
abundance: -
v_gene: TRBV18
d_gene: TRBD2

CDR3nt: TGTGCCAGCAGCTTAGTTAGCGAGCAGTACTTC
CDR3aa: CASSLVSEQYF
j_gene: TRBJ2-7
abundance: -
v_gene: TRBV11-2
d_gene: -

CDR3nt: TGTGCCATCAGTGAGGGGTCTGGGTGGGGAGGCAATCAGCCCCAGCATTTT
CDR3aa: CAISEGSGWGGNQPQHF
j_gene: TRBJ1-5
abundance: -
v_gene: TRBV10-3
d_gene: -

CDR3nt: TGTGCCAGCAGCACTTTGACAGGTACAACTAATGAAAAACTGTTTTTT
CDR3aa: CASSTLTGTTNEKLFF
j_gene: TRBJ1-4
abundance: -
v_gene: TRBV3-1/TRBV3-2
d_gene: -

CDR3nt: TGTGCCAGCAGCCCCCCTCGATTTCCCGGGACAAAGAATGAGCAGTTCTTC
CDR3aa: CASSPPRFPGTKNEQFF
j_gene: TRBJ2-1
abundance: -
v_gene: TRBV7-8
d_gene: -

CDR3nt: TGCGCCAGCAGCCAAGAGGAGTTGCAGCATGGTGAGCAGTTCTTC
CDR3aa: CASSQEELQHGEQFF
j_gene: TRBJ2-1
abundance: -
v_gene: TRBV4-1
d_gene: -

CDR3nt: TGCGCCAGCAGCCCGGACAGGGGGCTTTGGTTCCGAAAAGAGACCCAGTACTTC
CDR3aa: CASSPDRGLWFRKETQYF
j_gene: TRBJ2-5
abundance: -
v_gene: TRBV5-1
d_gene: TRBD1

CDR3nt: TGTGCCAGCAGTTTATTTGGGCAGGGGGGATACAATGAGCAGTTCTTC
CDR3aa: CASSLFGQGGYNEQFF
j_gene: TRBJ2-1
abundance: -
v_gene: TRBV28
d_gene: -

CDR3nt: TGTGCCAGCAGTCCAGAGGGACAGATGAACACTGAAGCTTTCTTT
CDR3aa: CASSPEGQMNTEAFF
j_gene: TRBJ1-1
abundance: -
v_gene: TRBV27
d_gene: TRBD1

CDR3nt: TGTGCCAGCAGCCTGGCAGGGGCCACCGGGGAGCTGTTTTTT
CDR3aa: CASSLAGATGELFF
j_gene: TRBJ2-2
abundance: -
v_gene: TRBV9
d_gene: -

CDR3nt: TGTGCCAGCAGCATATACGGGACTAGTAGCGAGCAGTACTTC
CDR3aa: CASSIYGTSSEQYF
j_gene: TRBJ2-7
abundance: -
v_gene: TRBV5-6
d_gene: TRBD2

CDR3nt: TGTGCCAGCACCCTCCTGCGGGGAGAGACCCAGTACTTC
CDR3aa: CASTLLRGETQYF
j_gene: TRBJ2-5
abundance: -
v_gene: TRBV6-5
d_gene: -

CDR3nt: TGTGCCAGCAGCTGGACAGTGATCGACACTGAAGCTTTCTTT
CDR3aa: CASSWTVIDTEAFF
j_gene: TRBJ1-1
abundance: -
v_gene: TRBV27
d_gene: -

CDR3nt: TGCAGCGCCGGGGGGGGCGGAAGCTCCTACGAGCAGTACTTC
CDR3aa: CSAGGGGSSYEQYF
j_gene: TRBJ2-7
abundance: -
v_gene: TRBV29-1
d_gene: TRBD2

CDR3nt: TGTGCCAGCAGTTTGCGGGACAGTAGCAATCAGCCCCAGCATTTT
CDR3aa: CASSLRDSSNQPQHF
j_gene: TRBJ1-5
abundance: -
v_gene: TRBV28
d_gene: TRBD1

CDR3nt: TGCAGCGTCCGTGGGACAGGGGGAAGCACAGATACGCAGTATTTT
CDR3aa: CSVRGTGGSTDTQYF
j_gene: TRBJ2-3
abundance: -
v_gene: TRBV29-1
d_gene: TRBD1

CDR3nt: TGTGCCAGCAGCTTTGGACTAGCGGAGACCCAGTACTTC
CDR3aa: CASSFGLAETQYF
j_gene: TRBJ2-5
abundance: -
v_gene: TRBV11-2
d_gene: TRBD2

CDR3nt: TGTGCCAGCAGCCAAGGATTCTTGGCAGGGGGAGGAGAGACCCAGTACTTC
CDR3aa: CASSQGFLAGGGETQYF
j_gene: TRBJ2-5
abundance: -
v_gene: TRBV3-1/TRBV3-2
d_gene: -

CDR3nt: TGCGCCAGCAGCCAAATGGCGGGGGGCTCGGATACGCAGTATTTT
CDR3aa: CASSQMAGGSDTQYF
j_gene: TRBJ2-3
abundance: -
v_gene: TRBV4-1
d_gene: TRBD2

CDR3nt: TGTGCCAGCAGGTCGCAGGCCTCGAACGAGCAGTACTTC
CDR3aa: CASRSQASNEQYF
j_gene: TRBJ2-7
abundance: -
v_gene: TRBV27
d_gene: -

CDR3nt: TGTGCCAGCAGTGACGGGCGGGACGGCCTTAATGAAAAACTGTTTTTT
CDR3aa: CASSDGRDGLNEKLFF
j_gene: TRBJ1-4
abundance: -
v_gene: TRBV2
d_gene: -

CDR3nt: TGTGCCAGCAGCGTAGCGGGTGGGGGCTACGACCAGTACTTC
CDR3aa: CASSVAGGGYDQYF
j_gene: TRBJ2-7
abundance: -
v_gene: TRBV9
d_gene: -

CDR3nt: TGTGCCAGCAGCGGAACAGGTGTATCAAATCAGCCCCAGCATTTT
CDR3aa: CASSGTGVSNQPQHF
j_gene: TRBJ1-5
abundance: -
v_gene: TRBV2
d_gene: -

CDR3nt: TGCGCCAGCAGTCAATCGGGGCAGCCCTCTGGAAACACCATATATTTT
CDR3aa: CASSQSGQPSGNTIYF
j_gene: TRBJ1-3
abundance: -
v_gene: TRBV23-1
d_gene: -

CDR3nt: TGTGCCAGTAGTGTGGAGGGGCAGGCACTCCACAATGAGCAGTTCTTC
CDR3aa: CASSVEGQALHNEQFF
j_gene: TRBJ2-1
abundance: once
v_gene: TRBV19
d_gene: -

CDR3nt: TGTGCCAGCAGCGCCCCTCGACAGGGTCGGGATACTGAAGCTTTCTTT
CDR3aa: CASSAPRQGRDTEAFF
j_gene: TRBJ1-1
abundance: -
v_gene: TRBV9
d_gene: TRBD1

CDR3nt: TGTGCCAGCAGCTTAGGGGGCCGACAGGGTCCAAATTCACCCCTCCACTTT
CDR3aa: CASSLGGRQGPNSPLHF
j_gene: TRBJ1-6
abundance: -
v_gene: TRBV7-3
d_gene: TRBD1

CDR3nt: TGTGCCAGCTCACCAATAACAGGGGTTGACGAGCAGTACTTC
CDR3aa: CASSPITGVDEQYF
j_gene: TRBJ2-7
abundance: -
v_gene: TRBV18
d_gene: TRBD1

CDR3nt: TGTGCCAGCAGCCAAGACAGGGGGCAAGTCTACGAGCAGTACTTC
CDR3aa: CASSQDRGQVYEQYF
j_gene: TRBJ2-7
abundance: -
v_gene: TRBV11-2
d_gene: TRBD1

CDR3nt: TGTGCCAGCAGCGCTTCTACGGGGACCTACGAGCAGTACTTC
CDR3aa: CASSASTGTYEQYF
j_gene: TRBJ2-7
abundance: -
v_gene: TRBV9
d_gene: -

CDR3nt: TGTGCCAGCAGTTCCGGGACAGATAATCAGCCCCAGCATTTT
CDR3aa: CASSSGTDNQPQHF
j_gene: TRBJ1-5
abundance: -
v_gene: TRBV5-4
d_gene: TRBD1

CDR3nt: TGTGCCAGCAGCCTACAGGGGATGAACACTGAAGCTTTCTTT
CDR3aa: CASSLQGMNTEAFF
j_gene: TRBJ1-1
abundance: -
v_gene: TRBV7-9
d_gene: TRBD1

CDR3nt: TGTGCCAGCAGCTTAAGTGGAGGGTTCGACTACGAGCAGTACTTC
CDR3aa: CASSLSGGFDYEQYF
j_gene: TRBJ2-7
abundance: -
v_gene: TRBV7-2
d_gene: -

CDR3nt: TGTGCCAGCAGCCCCAGTTGGGGGGGCACAGATACGCAGTATTTT
CDR3aa: CASSPSWGGTDTQYF
j_gene: TRBJ2-3
abundance: -
v_gene: TRBV27
d_gene: -

CDR3nt: TGTGCCAGCAGCTCAACTCAATGGTCGGGGGGTGAGCAGTTCTTC
CDR3aa: CASSSTQWSGGEQFF
j_gene: TRBJ2-1
abundance: -
v_gene: TRBV7-3
d_gene: TRBD2

CDR3nt: TGTGCCAGCAGCCGACAGAGTTCGAAGAACACTGAAGCTTTCTTT
CDR3aa: CASSRQSSKNTEAFF
j_gene: TRBJ1-1
abundance: -
v_gene: TRBV9
d_gene: -

CDR3nt: TGTGCCAGCAGTTACAGGACTGCGGAATACGAGCAGTACTTC
CDR3aa: CASSYRTAEYEQYF
j_gene: TRBJ2-7
abundance: -
v_gene: TRBV6-5
d_gene: -

CDR3nt: TGTGCCAGCAGCGGCCGGGACAGGGCTTTCTCTGGAAACACCATATATTTT
CDR3aa: CASSGRDRAFSGNTIYF
j_gene: TRBJ1-3
abundance: -
v_gene: TRBV7-9
d_gene: TRBD1

CDR3nt: TGTGCCAGCAGCCCAAGACTAGCGGGAGGGCCAAGGGTTGCCTACGAGCAGTACTTC
CDR3aa: CASSPRLAGGPRVAYEQYF
j_gene: TRBJ2-7
abundance: once
v_gene: TRBV7-2
d_gene: TRBD2

CDR3nt: TGTGCCAGCTCATCAAAACCCACTAGCGAGAGGAGCTCCTACAATGAGCAGTTCTTC
CDR3aa: CASSSKPTSERSSYNEQFF
j_gene: TRBJ2-1
abundance: -
v_gene: TRBV18
d_gene: TRBD2

CDR3nt: TGTGCCAGCAGTGACCCCAAGACAGAGTTCTACGAGCAGTACTTC
CDR3aa: CASSDPKTEFYEQYF
j_gene: TRBJ2-7
abundance: -
v_gene: TRBV6-4
d_gene: -

CDR3nt: TGTGCCAGCAGCTCGGGGGGGAGGTTGCATGGCTACACCTTC
CDR3aa: CASSSGGRLHGYTF
j_gene: TRBJ1-2
abundance: -
v_gene: TRBV28
d_gene: -

CDR3nt: TGCGCCAGCAGCTTAGACAGGGACACTGAAGCTTTCTTT
CDR3aa: CASSLDRDTEAFF
j_gene: TRBJ1-1
abundance: once
v_gene: TRBV5-1
d_gene: TRBD1

CDR3nt: TGTGCCAGCAGCGTAGATTCCAGGGCGAACACCGGGGAGCTGTTTTTT
CDR3aa: CASSVDSRANTGELFF
j_gene: TRBJ2-2
abundance: once
v_gene: TRBV9
d_gene: -

CDR3nt: TGCAGTGCTAGTCCAGCAGGCCTTTGGGAAAAACTGTTTTTT
CDR3aa: CSASPAGLWEKLFF
j_gene: TRBJ1-4
abundance: -
v_gene: TRBV20-1
d_gene: -

CDR3nt: TGTGCCAGCAGCCCTCCCGGACAGGCACGCTACGAGCAGTACTTC
CDR3aa: CASSPPGQARYEQYF
j_gene: TRBJ2-7
abundance: -
v_gene: TRBV11-2
d_gene: TRBD1

CDR3nt: TGTGCCAGCAGTGAAGTCGGGGTTAACTATGGCTACACCTTC
CDR3aa: CASSEVGVNYGYTF
j_gene: TRBJ1-2
abundance: -
v_gene: TRBV6-1
d_gene: -

CDR3nt: TGTGCCAGCAGTTACTCGATCGCGATGGATACGCAGTATTTT
CDR3aa: CASSYSIAMDTQYF
j_gene: TRBJ2-3
abundance: -
v_gene: TRBV6-5
d_gene: -

CDR3nt: TGTGCCAGCAGTTCGGCAGGGCTTTACGAGCAGTACTTC
CDR3aa: CASSSAGLYEQYF
j_gene: TRBJ2-7
abundance: few
v_gene: TRBV28
d_gene: -

CDR3nt: TGCAGTGCTAGTAGGGGACACAGGGTTACGACTAATGAAAAACTGTTTTTT
CDR3aa: CSASRGHRVTTNEKLFF
j_gene: TRBJ1-4
abundance: once
v_gene: TRBV20-1
d_gene: -

CDR3nt: TGCGCCAGCAGCTTTTACGGGGACTCCTACAATGAGCAGTTCTTC
CDR3aa: CASSFYGDSYNEQFF
j_gene: TRBJ2-1
abundance: -
v_gene: TRBV5-1
d_gene: -